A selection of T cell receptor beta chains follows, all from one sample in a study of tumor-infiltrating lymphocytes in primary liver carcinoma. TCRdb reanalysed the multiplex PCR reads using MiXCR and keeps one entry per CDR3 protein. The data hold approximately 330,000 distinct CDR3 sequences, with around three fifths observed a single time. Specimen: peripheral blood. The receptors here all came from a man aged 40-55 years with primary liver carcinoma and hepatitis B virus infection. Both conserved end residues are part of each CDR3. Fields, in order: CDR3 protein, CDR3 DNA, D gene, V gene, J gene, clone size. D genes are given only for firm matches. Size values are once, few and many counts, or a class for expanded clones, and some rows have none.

CDR3 protein: CVSSLVCSGRSYEQYF
CDR3 DNA: TGTGTCAGTAGCTTAGTTTGTAGCGGGAGATCCTACGAGCAGTACTTC
D gene: TRBD2
V gene: TRBV11-2
J gene: TRBJ2-7
clone size: -

CDR3 protein: CASSLEGVSNQPQHF
CDR3 DNA: TGTGCCAGCAGCTTAGAAGGGGTAAGCAATCAGCCCCAGCATTTT
D gene: -
V gene: TRBV11-2
J gene: TRBJ1-5
clone size: medium-sized

CDR3 protein: CASSSRPGRSPLHF
CDR3 DNA: TGTGCCAGCAGCTCTAGACCAGGGAGGTCACCCCTCCACTTT
D gene: -
V gene: TRBV5-6
J gene: TRBJ1-6
clone size: -

CDR3 protein: CTSRSRDLNNEQFF
CDR3 DNA: TGTACCAGCAGATCCAGGGACCTAAACAATGAGCAGTTCTTC
D gene: -
V gene: TRBV11-2
J gene: TRBJ2-1
clone size: -

CDR3 protein: CASSYLGSWHTYEQYF
CDR3 DNA: TGTGCCAGCAGCTACTTGGGTAGCTGGCACACCTACGAGCAGTACTTC
D gene: -
V gene: TRBV11-2
J gene: TRBJ2-7
clone size: -

CDR3 protein: CASSLGPRGGNEQFF
CDR3 DNA: TGTGCCAGCAGCTTAGGACCCCGGGGAGGGAATGAACAGTTCTTC
D gene: TRBD2
V gene: TRBV11-2
J gene: TRBJ2-1
clone size: -

CDR3 protein: CASSPKRGQGTQYF
CDR3 DNA: TGTGCCAGCAGTCCCAAAAGGGGGCAGGGGACCCAGTACTTC
D gene: TRBD1
V gene: TRBV12-3/TRBV12-4
J gene: TRBJ2-5
clone size: many

CDR3 protein: CVSSLARGVNQPQHF
CDR3 DNA: TGTGTCAGCAGCTTAGCGCGGGGGGTTAATCAGCCCCAGCATTTT
D gene: -
V gene: TRBV7-8
J gene: TRBJ1-5
clone size: -

CDR3 protein: CASSLGDRVTTQPPHF
CDR3 DNA: TGTGCCAGCAGCTTGGGGGACAGGGTAACCACTCAGCCCCCGCATTTT
D gene: TRBD1
V gene: TRBV11-2
J gene: TRBJ1-5
clone size: -

CDR3 protein: CARVDRVWGRQETQYF
CDR3 DNA: TGTGCCAGGGTGGACAGGGTTTGGGGGAGGCAAGAGACCCAGTACTTC
D gene: TRBD1
V gene: TRBV6-1
J gene: TRBJ2-5
clone size: -

CDR3 protein: CASSAGPTDTQYF
CDR3 DNA: TGCGCCAGCAGTGCTGGGCCTACAGATACGCAGTATTTT
D gene: -
V gene: TRBV10-2
J gene: TRBJ2-3
clone size: -

CDR3 protein: CTSSPLVVQETQYF
CDR3 DNA: TGTACCAGCAGCCCCCTAGTGGTTCAAGAGACCCAGTACTTC
D gene: -
V gene: TRBV11-1
J gene: TRBJ2-5
clone size: -

CDR3 protein: CASSTNGGPATNEKLFF
CDR3 DNA: TGTGCCAGTAGTACCAATGGAGGGCCTGCAACTAATGAAAAACTGTTTTTT
D gene: -
V gene: TRBV19
J gene: TRBJ1-4
clone size: -

CDR3 protein: CAGSSRGGYEQYF
CDR3 DNA: TGCGCCGGCAGCTCCAGGGGAGGCTACGAGCAGTACTTC
D gene: -
V gene: TRBV5-1
J gene: TRBJ2-7
clone size: -

CDR3 protein: CSSSHRGDNEQFF
CDR3 DNA: TGTTCCAGCAGCCACAGGGGCGACAATGAGCAGTTCTTC
D gene: TRBD1
V gene: TRBV4-3
J gene: TRBJ2-1
clone size: -

CDR3 protein: CASSYGVGRYDQYF
CDR3 DNA: TGTGCCAGCAGTTACGGAGTGGGGCGGTACGATCAGTACTTC
D gene: -
V gene: TRBV6-5
J gene: TRBJ2-7
clone size: -

CDR3 protein: CASSEFDYSNQPQHF
CDR3 DNA: TGTGCCAGCAGTGAATTTGACTATAGCAATCAGCCCCAGCATTTT
D gene: -
V gene: TRBV6-1
J gene: TRBJ1-5
clone size: few

CDR3 protein: CVSSLAPSNQPQHF
CDR3 DNA: TGTGTCAGCAGCTTGGCCCCTAGCAATCAGCCCCAGCATTTT
D gene: -
V gene: TRBV5-5
J gene: TRBJ1-5
clone size: -

CDR3 protein: CTSSQSSAGGETQYF
CDR3 DNA: TGTACCAGCAGCCAATCCAGCGCAGGGGGAGAGACCCAGTACTTC
D gene: TRBD1
V gene: TRBV14
J gene: TRBJ2-5
clone size: -

CDR3 protein: CASSNPSGRSGANVLTF
CDR3 DNA: TGTGCCAGTAGTAACCCTAGTGGGCGCTCTGGGGCCAACGTCCTGACTTTC
D gene: -
V gene: TRBV19
J gene: TRBJ2-6
clone size: -

CDR3 protein: CASSSTGVGNTEAFF
CDR3 DNA: TGTGCCAGCAGCTCGACAGGGGTGGGGAACACTGAAGCTTTCTTT
D gene: TRBD1
V gene: TRBV5-8
J gene: TRBJ1-1
clone size: few

CDR3 protein: CASSPGTAGYEQYF
CDR3 DNA: TGTGCCAGCAGCCCCGGGACAGCGGGTTACGAGCAGTACTTC
D gene: -
V gene: TRBV11-2
J gene: TRBJ2-7
clone size: many